This record covers a single T cell receptor beta chain. Its matching antigen is unknown. This sample is drawn from a study of cytomegalovirus exposure and HLA in healthy donors. Regarding the study as a whole: Reportedly, a later analysis found an Asian-associated ancestry cluster had fewer N-insertions than the roughly 700-donor mean. Earlier analysis looked at TCR beta V segments, and most were productive about 90% or about 30% of the time. Another analysis was done later, and it associated 16,951 TCR beta sequences with HLA alleles at 0.05 false discovery rate.

PCR involved 60 Vbeta and 13 Jbeta primers. Clones were read by immunoSEQ multiplex PCR, and TCRdb kept only the in-frame ones, dropping some. The repertoire holds about 200,000 clones, with roughly 80% as singletons. CDR3 size: 14 residues. Germline CDR1 and CDR2: SGHNT and YENEEA. V dropped 2 bases and J dropped 7; count of bases not matched to a gene: 5. Sequencing used PBMCs. The receptor's source is a woman in her forties or fifties in good health and CMV-seropositive. This chain links TRBV11-3 with TRBJ2-4; 7 bases line up with TRBD2. CDR3 DNA sequence: TGTGCCAGCAGCTTATCGCCGGGGGGTAACATTCAGTACTTC. Translated, it gives CASSLSPGGNIQYF.